These 14 T cell receptor beta chains came from one sample sequenced in a study of T cell responses to AZD1222 COVID-19 vaccine. Sequenced by immunoSEQ multiplex PCR; TCRdb stores in-frame clones only, minus some. The sample lists about 84,000 clones; roughly 89% were seen once. This specimen consisted of peripheral blood, obtained 28 days after the second AZD1222 dose. These receptors were obtained from an adult who received the AZD1222 COVID-19 vaccine.

This chain uses TRBV6-5 with TRBJ2-1; unclear D gene. V was trimmed by 10 bases and J by 8 bases, leaving 21 bases between them. The CDR3 runs 14 residues. From germline, CDR1 is MNHEY and CDR2 SVGAGI. The CDR3 loop is CATQVTHALDEQFF. For the CDR3, the DNA is TGTGCCACCCAGGTAACACATGCTCTCGATGAGCAGTTCTTC.

V and J are TRBV5-1 and TRBJ2-1; D is perhaps TRBD2 (5 bases). Trimming pared 2 bases from V and 9 bases from J, leaving 15 bases between. The CDR3 is made up of 14 amino acids. CDR1 is SGHRS and CDR2 is YFSETQ in the germline V gene. The CDR3: CASSFDRLGSEQFF. The DNA for the CDR3 is TGCGCCAGCAGCTTCGACCGGCTGGGGAGTGAGCAGTTCTTC. The full variable domain, rest sourced from reference TRBV5-1 and TRBJ2-1, is KAGVTQTPRYLIKTRGQQVTLSCSPISGHRSVSWYQQTPGQGLQFLFEYFSETQRNKGNFPGRFSGRQFSNSRSEMNVSTLELGDSALYLCASSFDRLGSEQFFGPGTRLTVL.

Regarding this clone: The junction departs from germline at one end; a sequencing error may be responsible. The chain uses TRBV6-6 and TRBJ1-4; TRBD1 is a possible D gene (5 bases). CDR3 length equals 16 residues. Germline V CDR1 and CDR2: MNHNY, SVGAGI (reference sequence). CDR3 loop: CASSYFRGQTNEKLFF. The CDR3 DNA reads as TGTGCCAGCAGCTACTTCCGGGGCCAAACTAATGAAAAACTGTTTTTT.

V gene TRBV12-3 or TRBV12-4 combines with J gene TRBJ1-2; D remains unclear. Trimming removed 1 base from V and 4 bases from J, with 7 bases in between. CDR3 size: 13 residues. CDR3 in amino acids: CASSLEGSYGYTF. Here the CDR3 DNA reads TGTGCCAGCAGTTTAGAGGGTAGCTATGGCTACACCTTC.

The chain has TRBV28 and TRBJ2-7, with 10 nucleotides matching TRBD1. J lost 2 bases, V lost 1 base, and 5 bases had no gene match. Germline CDR1 MDHEN, CDR2 SYDVKM. The CDR3 runs 16 residues. The CDR3 reads CASSLLGQGSPYEQYF. CDR3 nucleotides: TGTGCCAGCAGTTTATTGGGACAGGGGTCCCCCTACGAGCAGTACTTC.

This clone was detected only a few times. The rearrangement uses TRBV28 and TRBJ2-5; D possibly corresponds to TRBD1 (6 bases). The V end lost 7 bases, the J end lost 2 bases, and 20 bases lay between the germline ends. CDR3 size: 16 residues. Germline V gives CDR1 MDHEN, CDR2 SYDVKM. The DNA for the CDR3 is TGTGCCAGCATCAAAAGAGTCAGGGGCGTTCAAGAGACCCAGTACTTC. Its protein is CASIKRVRGVQETQYF.

This clone was observed a few times. V usage is TRBV29-1 and J usage is TRBJ2-2; maybe TRBD1 (6 bases). Trimming cost V 3 bases and J 0 bases, with 11 bases left between them. Germline V CDR1 and CDR2: SQVTM, ANQGSEA. The CDR3 extends over 15 amino acids. CDR3 sequence reads: CSVEGGQTNTGELFF. DNA of the CDR3: TGCAGCGTTGAGGGCGGACAGACGAACACCGGGGAGCTGTTTTTT.

The chain employs TRBV7-8 and TRBJ2-5, with D possibly TRBD2 on 6 matching bases. The length of the CDR3 is 14 residues. Trimming removed 5 bases at V and 5 bases at J, with 15 bases between. Germline CDR1 SGHVS, CDR2 FQNEAQ. CDR3 sequence reads: CASSARLALETQYF. Here the CDR3 DNA reads TGTGCCAGCAGCGCTAGGCTAGCGCTGGAGACCCAGTACTTC.

This rearrangement joins TRBV3-1 (or the pseudogene TRBV3-2) to TRBJ1-4; the D gene is possibly TRBD1 (5 bases). CDR1 is LGHDT, CDR2 YNNKEL, per germline (reference sequence). CDR3 length: 13 amino acids. V was pared by 1 base and J by 13 bases, with 13 bases between. The CDR3 nucleotides are TGTGCCAGCAGCCAAGGCAGGGAATCTCGACTGTTTTTT. It is translated as CASSQGRESRLFF.

The V gene is TRBV2, the J gene TRBJ2-1; 8 nucleotides line up with TRBD1. Germline trimming cut 2 bases from V and 0 bases from J; bases unmatched to any gene: 9. The CDR3 loop spans 18 amino acids. In germline, CDR1 is SNHLY, CDR2 FYNNEI. The CDR3 sequence: CASSELVPQGGSYNEQFF. The CDR3 DNA reads as TGTGCCAGCAGTGAATTGGTGCCACAGGGGGGCTCCTACAATGAGCAGTTCTTC.

This clone was detected only a few times. The chain has TRBV5-4 and TRBJ1-2; possibly TRBD1 for D (5 bases). In germline, CDR1 is SGHNT, CDR2 YYREEE (reference sequence). This CDR3 comprises 13 residues. V was pared by 4 bases and J by 2 bases, with 9 bases between. For the CDR3, the DNA is TGTGCCAGCAGCGGGGACGGGAACTATGGCTACACCTTC. Translation: CASSGDGNYGYTF.

The chain is built from TRBV6-5 and TRBJ2-7; D possibly corresponds to TRBD1 (5 bases). Germline-derived CDR1 and CDR2 are MNHEY and SVGAGI. The CDR3 contains 15 residues. V lost 2 bases to trimming and J lost 4 bases, with 15 bases between them. The CDR3 sequence: CASSYAAGSSYEQYF. In nucleotides, the CDR3 is TGTGCCAGCAGTTACGCTGCAGGGTCCTCGTACGAGCAGTACTTC.

The genes are TRBV7-9 and TRBJ2-7, with 8 bases lining up with TRBD1. This CDR3 spans 16 amino acids. The germline CDR1 and CDR2 sequences are SEHNR and FQNEAQ (reference sequence). The J segment lost 6 bases and the V segment lost 4 bases, leaving 14 bases of the junction unmatched. The CDR3 DNA reads as TGTGCCAGCAGCTCACAGGGGGGAGATTTATACTCCGAGCAGTACTTC. It encodes CASSSQGGDLYSEQYF. The full variable domain, with the rest looked up from reference TRBV7-9 and TRBJ2-7, is DTGVSQNPRHKITKRGQNVTFRCDPISEHNRLYWYRQTLGQGPEFLTYFQNEAQLEKSRLLSDRFSAERPKGSFSTLEIQRTEQGDSAMYLCASSSQGGDLYSEQYFGPGTRLTVT.

This chain links TRBV2 with TRBJ1-2; D might be TRBD1 (5 bases). CDR3 length: 12 residues. Trimming took off 6 bases at V and 5 bases at J, with 10 bases between the two ends. From germline, CDR1 is SNHLY and CDR2 FYNNEI. The CDR3 DNA reads as TGTGCCAGCAGCGCGGAGGGGTATGGCTACACCTTC. As protein: CASSAEGYGYTF.